The following is a T cell receptor beta chain sequence with its context. Its antigen target is currently unknown. The sample holds no much larger clone one base away, and base qualities are not on file. The data were taken from a study of tissue T cells after allogeneic stem cell transplantation (dated by TCRdb to 2022 to 2024). A note on the overall study: Every GVHD patient received a graft from a donor; several grafts were unmodified and three were CD34-selected to deplete T cells. The human part of the study was a prospective observational study with no blinding and no randomization. The study profiled TCR beta repertoires across many tissues from research autopsies of patients with and without GVHD, plus mouse models of GVHD. For viably preserved blood and marrow, CD3+ T cells were flow-sorted when cell numbers allowed, whereas DNA was extracted directly from smaller samples. Results the study describes overall, beyond this receptor: Within patients, how anatomically similar tissues were was a major factor shaping TCR repertoire composition, regardless of disease or transplant status. Blood and spleen T cells captured only a limited portion of the TCR repertoire detected in tissues, in both patients and mice. The study did not determine which tissue TCRs were alloreactive or antigen-specific, and some clones might have been persisting host cells. A small and clinically heterogeneous patient cohort was studied, and sampling depth was acknowledged as a limitation. Not many T cell clones showed up in more than one patient, yet clustering based on motifs uncovered repertoire signatures that were shared across patients in a tissue-specific way.

CDR1 MGHRA and CDR2 YSYEKL are derived from the germline V gene. Trimming costs V 0 bases and J 0 bases, and their ends lie 13 bases apart. The CDR3 covers 17 residues, taking in both the cysteine and the phenylalanine. Of all the DNA, just the CDR3 is kept, 51 bases in frame from base 1. Library construction relied on the immunoSEQ multiplex PCR assay. Adaptive Biotechnologies performed the TCRbeta CDR3 sequencing at survey depth and reported CDR3 sequences, V/J genes, productive frequency and template counts. Amplification of TCR beta CDR3 regions was performed from genomic DNA rather than from RNA. The published analysis was carried out like this. Jensen-Shannon divergence served to quantify pairwise repertoire overlap between tissues, with 0 meaning identical and 1 meaning complete divergence. Based on pairwise JSD values, tissues were grouped by single-linkage agglomerative hierarchical clustering, and the results were shown as dendrograms. GLIPH2 was applied to all patient samples using simulation_depth 1000, kmer_min_depth 3, and cdr3_length_cutoff 8, and only groups with more than two unique CDR3s were retained. A standardized tissue-overlap score extrapolated Jaccard GLIPH-group overlap across patients to a standard repertoire size of 1000 clones. Associations of diversity with clinical or experimental variables used linear mixed-effect models with tissue fixed effects and individual random effects. TCRdb took over this immuneACCESS table, retaining in-frame rearrangements with V and J assigned. Such tables are incomplete; in checked studies, under half of the missing clones stem from an unresolved V gene, and the remainder is unexplained. That table supplies the V and J calls and clone size; D and trimming were determined from the DNA. The sample records about 1,400 clones, less than 70% of which are singletons. The leading ten clones occupy roughly a third of the sample.

What this sample's time point label stands for: human tissue collected at research (rapid) autopsy. Over an approximately three-year period, several adult allo-HCT recipients who had steroid-refractory GVHD were prospectively enrolled in a research-autopsy study. Gastrointestinal GVHD was present in all GVHD patients, several lines of GVHD-directed therapy were administered to all GVHD patients, and skin involvement was additionally present in about 5 GVHD patients. After a median post-mortem interval of roughly 9.8 hours, autopsy tissues were collected, including GI sites from esophagus to rectum, liver, skin, and lymphoid organs such as spleen. Post-mortem blood was obtained from a cardiac chamber or the inferior vena cava, and marrow was aspirated from the iliac crest or spine when possible.

This specimen consisted of bone marrow, obtained at autopsy. This receptor was obtained from a male patient at least 60 years old with steroid-refractory graft-versus-host disease after an allogeneic stem cell transplant. Once a transplant has taken place, some T cells may be donor derived. The sequence links TRBV4-1 to TRBJ2-3; the D region possibly corresponds to TRBD2 (7 bases align). The DNA reads as follows: TGCGCCAGCAGCCAAGATACGGGGGGCACTAGCACAGATACGCAGTATTTT. Translated, it gives CASSQDTGGTSTDTQYF.